Below, 20 T cell receptor beta chains from the same sample are listed, as sequenced in a study of blood T cell repertoires in COVID-19. TCRdb keeps only in-frame clones here, not all; method: immunoSEQ multiplex PCR. The table shows some 160,000 clones, with under 85% occurring only once. The source material was peripheral blood. Source of these receptors: a man aged 45-65 years with active or convalescent COVID-19.

The chain employs TRBV5-4 and TRBJ2-3; TRBD1 agrees at 8 bases. The CDR3 sequence is 13 residues long. V lost 4 bases to trimming and J lost 6 bases; unmatched junction nucleotides: 4. Germline V CDR1 and CDR2: SGHNT, YYREEE (reference sequence). The CDR3 loop is CASSTTGGDTQYF. For the CDR3, the DNA is TGTGCCAGCAGCACTACAGGGGGGGATACGCAGTATTTT.

The rearrangement joins TRBV7-8 to TRBJ1-6, with D tentatively TRBD1 (6 bases). Germline V CDR1 and CDR2: SGHVS, FQNEAQ. Trimming stripped 5 bases from V and 10 bases from J, with 9 bases between. The CDR3 loop spans 12 amino acids. CDR3 DNA sequence: TGTGCCAGCAGCCCGAGGGGGTCACCCCTCCACTTT. Amino acid sequence: CASSPRGSPLHF.

The V call is TRBV19, the J call TRBJ2-3; no definite D call. Trimming cost V 10 bases and J 5 bases, with 10 bases left between them. The CDR3 covers 11 residues. Per the germline V gene, CDR1 is LNHDA and CDR2 is SQIVND (reference sequence). CDR3 loop: CAIAVGDTQYF. CDR3 nucleotides: TGTGCCATCGCCGTCGGAGATACGCAGTATTTT.

The chain employs TRBV2 and TRBJ2-4, with 12 bases that match TRBD2. CDR3 length: 16 residues. The junction had 5 bases not matched to a gene; V was cut back by 8 bases and J by 0 bases. Germline CDR1 SNHLY, CDR2 FYNNEI. The CDR3 is CASGGLAGLAKNIQYF. CDR3 in DNA: TGTGCCAGCGGGGGACTAGCGGGTCTAGCCAAAAACATTCAGTACTTC.

This chain joins TRBV25-1 and TRBJ2-7; tentative D call: TRBD1 (5 bases). Looked up from germline, CDR1 is MGHDK and CDR2 is SYGVNS. This CDR3 has 12 amino acids. V lost 5 bases to trimming and J lost 6 bases, with 11 bases between them. The CDR3 region has the DNA TGTGCCAGCAGTTGGCAGGGTGGCGAGCAGTACTTC. It translates to CASSWQGGEQYF.

This CDR3 reads CASSYSGTSAEQYF. The CDR3, as DNA: TGTGCCAGCAGTTATTCCGGGACTAGTGCCGAGCAGTACTTC. The rearrangement joins TRBV6-5 to TRBJ2-7; 8 bases align to TRBD2. Germline-derived CDR1 and CDR2 are MNHEY and SVGAGI. J gave up 6 bases and V 3 bases, and 7 bases lay outside the gene matches. This CDR3 has 14 amino acids.

The V call is TRBV7-6, the J call TRBJ2-5; 10 positions agree with TRBD2. CDR1 is SGHVS, CDR2 FNYEAQ, per germline. J lost 5 bases, V lost 1 base, and 4 bases had no gene match. This CDR3 is built from 15 residues. In DNA, the CDR3 is TGTGCCAGCAGCTTAGAGGTTAGCGGGAGGGAGACCCAGTACTTC. This codes for CASSLEVSGRETQYF. Together with reference TRBV7-6 and TRBJ2-5, the CDR3 gives the full variable domain: GAGVSQSPRYKVTKRGQDVALRCDPISGHVSLYWYRQALGQGPEFLTYFNYEAQQDKSGLPNDRFSAERPEGSISTLTIQRTEQRDSAMYRCASSLEVSGRETQYFGPGTRLLVL.

The chain uses TRBV9 and TRBJ2-1, with 9 bases fitting TRBD1. This CDR3 is 16 amino acids long. The germline V gene encodes CDR1 SGDLS and CDR2 YYNGEE. V lost 4 bases and J lost 5; bases outside the gene matches: 10. The CDR3 nucleotides are TGTGCCAGCAGCCCGAAGGGGACAGGGTACGACAATGAGCAGTTCTTC. Translated, it gives CASSPKGTGYDNEQFF.

The gene calls are TRBV5-1 and TRBJ2-5; D might be TRBD2 (6 bases). Germline V gene sequence: CDR1 SGHRS, CDR2 YFSETQ. Trimming cost V 4 bases and J 4 bases, with 14 bases left between them. This CDR3 region has 14 residues. DNA for the CDR3: TGCGCCAGCAGCCCCAAGTGGGGAGGAGAGACCCAGTACTTC. Its protein product is CASSPKWGGETQYF.

This clone occurred once. The CDR3 protein is CASSLGSWTSYNEQFF. The DNA for the CDR3 is TGTGCCAGCAGTTTAGGCTCATGGACTTCCTACAATGAGCAGTTCTTC. This rearrangement joins TRBV28 to TRBJ2-1, with a weak D call TRBD2 (5 bases). This CDR3 contains 16 residues. V was shortened by 2 bases and J by 1 base, with 12 bases between the two germline ends. CDR1 is MDHEN and CDR2 is SYDVKM in the germline V gene. The whole variable domain, remainder taken from reference TRBV28 and TRBJ2-1, is DVKVTQSSRYLVKRTGEKVFLECVQDMDHENMFWYRQDPGLGLRLIYFSYDVKMKEKGDIPEGYSVSREKKERFSLILESASTNQTSMYLCASSLGSWTSYNEQFFGPGTRLTVL.

CDR3 in amino acids: CASSIIGNTIYF. CDR3 in DNA: TGTGCCAGTAGTATTATTGGAAACACCATATATTTT. The chain has TRBV19 and TRBJ1-3; D gene uncertain. Looked up from germline, CDR1 is LNHDA and CDR2 is SQIVND (reference sequence). The CDR3 totals 12 residues. V was cut by 3 bases and J by 3 bases, with 3 bases left in between.

The chain joins TRBV5-1 to TRBJ1-2; TRBD1 might be the D (6 bases). The CDR3 covers 13 residues. CDR1 and CDR2 from the germline V gene are SGHRS and YFSETQ. The V and J ends lost 1 base and 8 bases respectively, with 12 bases between them. CDR3 coding DNA: TGCGCCAGCAGCTTGACAGGGAATAGAGGCTACACCTTC. Its translation is CASSLTGNRGYTF.

The rearrangement links TRBV19 to TRBJ1-3; possibly TRBD1 for D (5 bases). This CDR3 is built from 15 residues. With 8 bases removed from V and 2 bases from J, the gap between germline ends came to 16 bases. The germline V gene has CDR1 LNHDA and CDR2 SQIVND (reference sequence). The CDR3 reads CASSRAREAGNTIYF. The DNA for the CDR3 is TGTGCCAGTTCTAGAGCCAGGGAGGCTGGAAACACCATATATTTT.

This clone was observed once. The chain couples TRBV2 to TRBJ2-1, with a possible D match to TRBD2 (6 bases). Germline CDR1 reads SNHLY; CDR2 reads FYNNEI. V was cut by 2 bases and J by 1 base, with 15 bases left in between. The CDR3 is 17 amino acids. The CDR3 loop reads CASSESSAIRSYNEQFF. In DNA, the CDR3 is TGTGCCAGCAGTGAATCTAGCGCAATCAGGTCCTACAATGAGCAGTTCTTC.

The rearrangement uses TRBV6-5 and TRBJ2-7, with 7 bases that match TRBD1. J gave up 2 bases and V 6 bases, and 7 bases lay outside the gene matches. Germline CDR1 MNHEY, CDR2 SVGAGI. This CDR3 is built from 14 residues. CDR3 sequence reads: CASRQQGTPYEQYF. The CDR3 nucleotides are TGTGCCAGCAGGCAACAGGGGACCCCCTACGAGCAGTACTTC.

This chain joins TRBV28 and TRBJ2-7; D might be TRBD1 (6 bases). This CDR3 region has 13 residues. Germline loops: CDR1 MDHEN, CDR2 SYDVKM. V was trimmed by 7 bases and J by 6 bases, leaving 16 bases between them. CDR3 nucleotides: TGTGCCAGCACCCCCGACAGGACGGGCGAGCAGTACTTC. Protein: CASTPDRTGEQYF.

The rearrangement uses TRBV28 and TRBJ2-1; tentatively, D is TRBD2 (5 bases). Germline lookup yields CDR1 MDHEN and CDR2 SYDVKM. The CDR3 spans 17 residues. V lost 2 bases, J lost 3 bases, and 17 bases lay in between. CDR3 nucleotide sequence: TGTGCCAGCAGTTTACCCGAGGCCACGGGAATCTACAATGAGCAGTTCTTC. It yields the protein CASSLPEATGIYNEQFF.

This clone is a singleton in its sample. This chain uses TRBV27 with TRBJ2-7, with TRBD2 matching over 11 bases. The CDR3 length is 15 residues. In germline, CDR1 is MNHEY, CDR2 SMNVEV (reference sequence). Unmatched junction bases numbered 5, after V lost 5 bases and J lost 2 bases. This CDR3 reads CASSASSGGPYEQYF. CDR3 in DNA: TGTGCCAGCAGTGCCTCTAGCGGGGGGCCCTACGAGCAGTACTTC.

V usage is TRBV19 and J usage is TRBJ2-1, with TRBD1 as a possible D gene (5 bases). The germline V gene encodes CDR1 LNHDA and CDR2 SQIVND (reference sequence). Trimming took off 4 bases at V and 9 bases at J, with 13 bases between the two ends. The CDR3 loop spans 13 amino acids. DNA of the CDR3: TGTGCCAGTAGTAACGTGGTTAGGGGTGAGCAGTTCTTC. Translation: CASSNVVRGEQFF. The full variable domain, with the rest looked up from reference TRBV19 and TRBJ2-1, is DGGITQSPKYLFRKEGQNVTLSCEQNLNHDAMYWYRQDPGQGLRLIYYSQIVNDFQKGDIAEGYSVSREKKESFPLTVTSAQKNPTAFYLCASSNVVRGEQFFGPGTRLTVL.

The V gene is TRBV10-3, the J gene TRBJ2-7; 7 nucleotides align to TRBD2. This CDR3 region has 15 residues. Losses at the gene ends were 10 bases for V and 4 bases for J; bases not matched to a gene: 16. The germline V gene encodes CDR1 ENHRY and CDR2 SYGVKD. CDR3 DNA sequence: TGTGCCACCCTTGATCTAGCGGACCTAGGGTACGAGCAGTACTTC. Translation: CATLDLADLGYEQYF.